This T cell receptor (beta chain) derives from a study of T-cell reconstitution after alpha-beta-depleted transplantation in children. V shed 1 base and J 8 bases; nucleotides not matched to a gene: 2. CDR3 length: 15 residues. Germline V lookup: CDR1 SGHRS, CDR2 YFSETQ. Library preparation (for TCRbeta) was performed with unique molecular identifiers. TCRdb recomputed calls from the PCR reads with MiXCR, one row per CDR3 protein. The sample lists about 370,000 distinct CDR3 sequences, about 20% seen once, with 3.8% in the top ten. This sequence originates from a human donor who donated a stem cell graft to a child with acute myeloid leukemia. Sequenced material: PBMCs from the stem cell graft donor, taken from the stem cell graft. The rearrangement joins TRBV5-1 to TRBJ1-6, with 11 bases that match TRBD1. The CDR3 DNA sequence: TGCGCCAGCAGCTTGCGGACAGGGGGCGATTCACCCCTCCACTTT. As protein: CASSLRTGGDSPLHF.